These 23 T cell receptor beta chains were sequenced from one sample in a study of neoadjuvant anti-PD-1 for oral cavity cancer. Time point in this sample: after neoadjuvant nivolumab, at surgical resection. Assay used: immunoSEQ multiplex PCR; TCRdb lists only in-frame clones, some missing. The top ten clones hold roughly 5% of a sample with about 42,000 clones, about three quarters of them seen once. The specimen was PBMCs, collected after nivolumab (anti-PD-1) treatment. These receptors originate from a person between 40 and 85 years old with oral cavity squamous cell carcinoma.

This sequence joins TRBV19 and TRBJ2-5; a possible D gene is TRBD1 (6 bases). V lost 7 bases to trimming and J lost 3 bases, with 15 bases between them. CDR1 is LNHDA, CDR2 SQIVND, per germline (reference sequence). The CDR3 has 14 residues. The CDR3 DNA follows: TGTGCCAGTAACGCACCGGGACAAAAAGAGACCCAGTACTTC. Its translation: CASNAPGQKETQYF.

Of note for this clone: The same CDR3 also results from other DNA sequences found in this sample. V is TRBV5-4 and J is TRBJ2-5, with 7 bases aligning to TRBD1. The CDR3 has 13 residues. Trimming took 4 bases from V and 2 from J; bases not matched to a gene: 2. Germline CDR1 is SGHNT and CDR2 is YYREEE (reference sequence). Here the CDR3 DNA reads TGTGCCAGCAGCCCGGGACAGCAAGAGACCCAGTACTTC. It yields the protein CASSPGQQETQYF.

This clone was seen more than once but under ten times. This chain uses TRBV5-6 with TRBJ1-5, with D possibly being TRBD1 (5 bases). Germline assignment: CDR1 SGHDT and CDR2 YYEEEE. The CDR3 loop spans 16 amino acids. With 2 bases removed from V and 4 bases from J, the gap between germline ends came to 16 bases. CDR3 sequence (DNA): TGTGCCAGCAGCTTTTTCGGGGGAACGACGAATCAGCCCCAGCATTTT. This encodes CASSFFGGTTNQPQHF.

The CDR3 bases are TGTGCCAGCAGCCTGAGGACTAGCGGGAGGGGGGACGAGCAGTACTTC. This encodes CASSLRTSGRGDEQYF. V usage is TRBV13 and J usage is TRBJ2-7; TRBD2 agrees at 15 bases. The length of the CDR3 is 16 residues. The V gene end was trimmed by 5 bases and the J gene end by 5 bases; junction bases not matched to a gene: 7. CDR1 is PRHDT and CDR2 is FYEKMQ in the germline V gene (reference sequence). The variable domain in full, completed from reference TRBV13 and TRBJ2-7, reads AAGVIQSPRHLIKEKRETATLKCYPIPRHDTVYWYQQGPGQDPQFLISFYEKMQSDKGSIPDRFSAQQFSDYHSELNMSSLELGDSALYFCASSLRTSGRGDEQYFGPGTRLTVT.

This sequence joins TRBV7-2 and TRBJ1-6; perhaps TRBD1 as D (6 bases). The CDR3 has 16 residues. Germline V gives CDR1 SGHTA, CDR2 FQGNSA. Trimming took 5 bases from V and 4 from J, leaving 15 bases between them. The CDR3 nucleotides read TGTGCCAGCAGCGCCCGGACAGAAACGTATAATTCACCCCTCCACTTT. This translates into CASSARTETYNSPLHF.

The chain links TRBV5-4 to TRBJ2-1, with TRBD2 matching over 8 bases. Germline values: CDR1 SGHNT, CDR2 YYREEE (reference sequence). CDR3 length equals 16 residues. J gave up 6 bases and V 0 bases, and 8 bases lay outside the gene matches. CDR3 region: CASSLGSGAGVNEQFF. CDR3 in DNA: TGTGCCAGCAGCTTGGGATCCGGAGCGGGGGTCAATGAGCAGTTCTTC. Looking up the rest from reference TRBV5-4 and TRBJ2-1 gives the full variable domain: ETGVTQSPTHLIKTRGQQVTLRCSSQSGHNTVSWYQQALGQGPQFIFQYYREEENGRGNFPPRFSGLQFPNYSSELNVNALELDDSALYLCASSLGSGAGVNEQFFGPGTRLTVL.

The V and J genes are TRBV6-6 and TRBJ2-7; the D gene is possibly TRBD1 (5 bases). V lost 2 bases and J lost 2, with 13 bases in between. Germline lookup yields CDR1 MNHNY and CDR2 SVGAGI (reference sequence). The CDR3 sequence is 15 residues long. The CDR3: CASSYELKGPYEQYF. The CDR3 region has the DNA TGTGCCAGCAGTTACGAACTAAAGGGGCCCTACGAGCAGTACTTC.

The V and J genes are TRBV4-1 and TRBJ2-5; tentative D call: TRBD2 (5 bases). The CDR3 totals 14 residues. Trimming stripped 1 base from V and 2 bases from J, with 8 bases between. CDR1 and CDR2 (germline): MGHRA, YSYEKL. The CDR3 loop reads CASSQVRGQETQYF. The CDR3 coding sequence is TGCGCCAGCAGCCAAGTTCGGGGTCAAGAGACCCAGTACTTC.

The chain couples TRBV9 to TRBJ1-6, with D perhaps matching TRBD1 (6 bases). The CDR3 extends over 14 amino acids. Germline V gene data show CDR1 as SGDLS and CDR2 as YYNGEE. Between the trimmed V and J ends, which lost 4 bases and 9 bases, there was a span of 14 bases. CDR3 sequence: CASSPSGVTSPLHF. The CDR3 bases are TGTGCCAGCAGCCCTTCAGGGGTGACTTCACCCCTCCACTTT. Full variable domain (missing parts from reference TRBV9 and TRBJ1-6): DSGVTQTPKHLITATGQRVTLRCSPRSGDLSVYWYQQSLDQGLQFLIQYYNGEERAKGNILERFSAQQFPDLHSELNLSSLELGDSALYFCASSPSGVTSPLHFGNGTRLTVT.

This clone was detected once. CDR3: CASSLSGGTGELFF. CDR3 nucleotides: TGTGCCAGCAGCTTATCGGGGGGCACCGGGGAGCTGTTTTTT. The chain carries TRBV7-3 and TRBJ2-2; 7 positions agree with TRBD2. Germline V gives CDR1 SGHTA, CDR2 FQGTGA. J gave up 4 bases and V 2 bases, and 1 base lay outside the gene matches. The CDR3 covers 14 residues. Together with reference TRBV7-3 and TRBJ2-2, the CDR3 gives the full variable domain: GAGVSQTPSNKVTEKGKYVELRCDPISGHTALYWYRQSLGQGPEFLIYFQGTGAADDSGLPNDRFFAVRPEGSVSTLKIQRTERGDSAVYLCASSLSGGTGELFFGEGSRLTVL.

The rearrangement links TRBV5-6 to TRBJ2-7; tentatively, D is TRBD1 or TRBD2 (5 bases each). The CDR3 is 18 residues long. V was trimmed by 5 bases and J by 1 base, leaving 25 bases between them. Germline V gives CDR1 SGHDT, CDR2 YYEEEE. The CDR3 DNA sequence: TGTGCCAGCAGACTCGGGACGGCCGTTGGGAGATATTCCTACGAGCAGTACTTC. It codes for CASRLGTAVGRYSYEQYF.

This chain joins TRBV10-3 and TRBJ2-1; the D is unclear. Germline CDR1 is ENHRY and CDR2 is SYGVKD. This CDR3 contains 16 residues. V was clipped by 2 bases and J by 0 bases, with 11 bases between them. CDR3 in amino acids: CAISEKAQSSYNEQFF. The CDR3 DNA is TGTGCCATCAGTGAGAAGGCACAGAGCTCCTACAATGAGCAGTTCTTC.

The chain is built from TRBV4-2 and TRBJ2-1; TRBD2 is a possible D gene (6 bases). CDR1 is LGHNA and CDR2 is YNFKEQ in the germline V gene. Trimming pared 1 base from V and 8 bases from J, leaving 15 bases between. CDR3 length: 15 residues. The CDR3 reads CASSQAWDSVHEQFF. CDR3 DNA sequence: TGTGCCAGCAGCCAAGCCTGGGACTCTGTCCATGAGCAGTTCTTC.

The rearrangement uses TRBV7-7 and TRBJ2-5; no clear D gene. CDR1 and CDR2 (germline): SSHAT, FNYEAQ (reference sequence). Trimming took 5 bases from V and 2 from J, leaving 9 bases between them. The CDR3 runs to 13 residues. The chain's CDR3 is CASSPPSQETQYF. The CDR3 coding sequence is TGTGCCAGCAGCCCACCCTCACAAGAGACCCAGTACTTC.

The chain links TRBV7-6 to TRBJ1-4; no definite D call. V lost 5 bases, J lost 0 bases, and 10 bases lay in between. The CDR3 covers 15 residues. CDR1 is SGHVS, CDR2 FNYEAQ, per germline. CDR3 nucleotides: TGTGCCAGCAGCGAAACAGTTGCAACTAATGAAAAACTGTTTTTT. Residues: CASSETVATNEKLFF.

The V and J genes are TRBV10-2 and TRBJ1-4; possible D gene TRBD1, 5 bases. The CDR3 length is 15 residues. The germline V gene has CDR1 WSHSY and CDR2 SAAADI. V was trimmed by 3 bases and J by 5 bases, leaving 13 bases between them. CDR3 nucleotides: TGCGCCAGCAGTGATGAGGGACGATTGAATGAAAAACTGTTTTTT. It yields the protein CASSDEGRLNEKLFF.

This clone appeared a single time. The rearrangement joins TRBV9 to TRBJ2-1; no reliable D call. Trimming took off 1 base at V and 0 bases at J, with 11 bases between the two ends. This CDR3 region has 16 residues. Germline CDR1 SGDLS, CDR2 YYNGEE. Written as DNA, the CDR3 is TGTGCCAGCAGCGTATTGGCGGCCCGCTCCTACAATGAGCAGTTCTTC. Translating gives CASSVLAARSYNEQFF.

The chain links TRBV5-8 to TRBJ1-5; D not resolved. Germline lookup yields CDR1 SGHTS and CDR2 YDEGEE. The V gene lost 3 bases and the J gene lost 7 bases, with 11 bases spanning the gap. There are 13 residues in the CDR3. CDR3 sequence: CASSSPASQPQHF. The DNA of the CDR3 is TGTGCCAGCAGCTCGCCGGCCTCCCAGCCCCAGCATTTT.

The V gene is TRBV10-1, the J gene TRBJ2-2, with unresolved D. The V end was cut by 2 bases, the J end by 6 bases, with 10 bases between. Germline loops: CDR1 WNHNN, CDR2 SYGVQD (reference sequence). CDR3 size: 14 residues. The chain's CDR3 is CASSEGLLAGELFF. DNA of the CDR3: TGCGCCAGCAGTGAGGGTTTATTGGCCGGGGAGCTGTTTTTT.

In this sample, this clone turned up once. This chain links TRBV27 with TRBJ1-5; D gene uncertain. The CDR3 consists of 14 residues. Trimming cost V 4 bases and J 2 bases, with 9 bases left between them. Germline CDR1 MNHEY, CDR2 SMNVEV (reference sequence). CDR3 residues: CASSSLYRNQPQHF. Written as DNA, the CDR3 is TGTGCCAGCAGTTCCCTATACCGCAATCAGCCCCAGCATTTT.

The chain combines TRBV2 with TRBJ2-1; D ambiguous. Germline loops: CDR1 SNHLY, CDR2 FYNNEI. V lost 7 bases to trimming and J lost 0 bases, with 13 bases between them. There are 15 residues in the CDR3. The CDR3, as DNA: TGTGCCAGCACCCCGAACAGAGACTCCTACAATGAGCAGTTCTTC. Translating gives CASTPNRDSYNEQFF. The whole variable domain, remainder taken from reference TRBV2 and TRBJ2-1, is EPEVTQTPSHQVTQMGQEVILRCVPISNHLYFYWYRQILGQKVEFLVSFYNNEISEKSEIFDDQFSVERPDGSNFTLKIRSTKLEDSAMYFCASTPNRDSYNEQFFGPGTRLTVL.

The CDR3 DNA follows: TGTGCCAGTAGTATAGTGGCTAGCGGGCATAGCTCCTACAATGAGCAGTTCTTC. This gives the protein CASSIVASGHSSYNEQFF. This chain joins TRBV19 and TRBJ2-1; 8 nucleotides match TRBD2. CDR1 and CDR2 from the germline V gene are LNHDA and SQIVND (reference sequence). This CDR3 is 18 amino acids long. V dropped 1 base and J dropped 0; count of bases not matched to a gene: 8.

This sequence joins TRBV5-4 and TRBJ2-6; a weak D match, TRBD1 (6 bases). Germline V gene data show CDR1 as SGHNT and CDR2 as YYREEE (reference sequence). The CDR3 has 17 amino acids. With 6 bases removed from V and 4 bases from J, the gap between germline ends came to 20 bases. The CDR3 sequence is CASNSRAGATGANVLTF. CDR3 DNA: TGTGCCAGCAACTCTCGGGCAGGGGCTACGGGGGCCAACGTCCTGACTTTC.